Listed below are T cell receptor beta chains from one sample, sequenced in a study of OX40 agonist ivuxolimab in advanced cancers. Assay used: immunoSEQ multiplex PCR; TCRdb lists only in-frame clones, some missing. There are 95,000 to 150,000 clones in the sample; 85% to 95% occur only once, and roughly 0.15% lies in the top ten. The sample consisted of CD4+ or CD8+ T cells sorted from blood, taken in a trial of the OX40 agonist ivuxolimab. The source of these receptors is an adult with an advanced solid tumor such as melanoma, head and neck, liver or kidney cancer. Both conserved end residues are part of each CDR3. A D gene is named only where the DNA matches it firmly. A row's size may be missing; if present it is once, few, many or a size class.

size: once
J: TRBJ1-6
D: -
V: TRBV30
DNA: TGTGCCTGGAGGGACAGTTTGGATTCACCCCTCCACTTT
CDR3: CAWRDSLDSPLHF

size: -
J: TRBJ2-5
D: -
V: TRBV5-1
DNA: TGCGCCAGCAGCTTCCGGGACCCCAGGGAGACCCAGTACTTC
CDR3: CASSFRDPRETQYF

size: -
J: TRBJ1-1
D: -
V: TRBV27
DNA: TGTGCCAGCAGTTTAAGGGAGGGAGAAAAGGCTTTCTTT
CDR3: CASSLREGEKAFF

size: few
J: TRBJ1-1
D: -
V: TRBV28
DNA: TGTGCCAGCAGTTTAGTGAACACTGAAGCTTTCTTT
CDR3: CASSLVNTEAFF

size: -
J: TRBJ1-5
D: TRBD1
V: TRBV5-6
DNA: TGTGCCAGCGAGAAGAGGGGGGTAGGGGGCGCAGGACAGCCCCAGCATTTT
CDR3: CASEKRGVGGAGQPQHF

size: -
J: TRBJ2-5
D: -
V: TRBV27
DNA: TGTGCCAGCAAACCTCAACGTGGGACCCAGTACTTC
CDR3: CASKPQRGTQYF

size: -
J: TRBJ2-2
D: -
V: TRBV5-4
DNA: TGTGCCAGCAGCCTGAGGGGAGGAACCACCGGGGAGCTGTTTTTT
CDR3: CASSLRGGTTGELFF

size: -
J: TRBJ2-1
D: TRBD2
V: TRBV9
DNA: TGTGCCAGCAGCGTAGATCCTAGCGGGGGGGTAAATGAGCAGTTCTTC
CDR3: CASSVDPSGGVNEQFF

size: once
J: TRBJ2-1
D: TRBD2
V: TRBV7-3
DNA: TGTGCCAGCAGCTTGGAGCGGGGGCCTTACAATGAGCAGTTCTTC
CDR3: CASSLERGPYNEQFF

size: few
J: TRBJ1-1
D: -
V: TRBV28
DNA: TGTGCCAGCAGTTTCCGCAGAAATGAAGCTTTCTTT
CDR3: CASSFRRNEAFF

size: -
J: TRBJ2-4
D: TRBD1
V: TRBV27
DNA: TGTGCCATCCCGGACCTGGGACAGTTATGGTACTTC
CDR3: CAIPDLGQLWYF

size: -
J: TRBJ1-6
D: -
V: TRBV5-5
DNA: TGTGCCAGCAGCTTGGTCCCTGGGGATTCACCCCTCCACTTT
CDR3: CASSLVPGDSPLHF

size: -
J: TRBJ2-6
D: -
V: TRBV11-2
DNA: TGTGCCAGCAGCTTAGAACCGACGGCTGGGGCCAACGTCCTGACTTTC
CDR3: CASSLEPTAGANVLTF

size: -
J: TRBJ2-1
D: TRBD1
V: TRBV7-2
DNA: TGTGCCAGCAGCCCGCGGACAGGGATGTGGAATGAGCAGTTCTTC
CDR3: CASSPRTGMWNEQFF

size: -
J: TRBJ1-2
D: TRBD1
V: TRBV30
DNA: TGTGCCTGGACTAGGGACCTGGACAGGGGCGATGGCTACACCTTC
CDR3: CAWTRDLDRGDGYTF

size: -
J: TRBJ2-3
D: -
V: TRBV28
DNA: TGTGCCAGCAGTACGAGTCCTGAGACGCAGTATTTT
CDR3: CASSTSPETQYF

size: -
J: TRBJ2-3
D: -
V: TRBV27
DNA: TGTGCCAGCAGTTCCGAGGCGGCTAGCACAGATACGCAGTATTTT
CDR3: CASSSEAASTDTQYF

size: few
J: TRBJ2-7
D: -
V: TRBV11-2
DNA: TGTGCCAGCAGCCCCGCCCGGGGCGAGCAGTACTTC
CDR3: CASSPARGEQYF

size: -
J: TRBJ1-1
D: -
V: TRBV6-5
DNA: TGTGCCAGCAGTTACTCCAGGACCCCGAACACTGAAGCTTTCTTT
CDR3: CASSYSRTPNTEAFF

size: -
J: TRBJ2-1
D: TRBD2
V: TRBV18
DNA: TGTGCCAGCCAGGGGACTAGCGGGAATGAGCAGTTCTTC
CDR3: CASQGTSGNEQFF

size: -
J: TRBJ2-7
D: -
V: TRBV14
DNA: TGTGCCAGCAGCCAAGAACGGGTAGGCGTGTACGAGCAGTACTTC
CDR3: CASSQERVGVYEQYF

size: -
J: TRBJ2-7
D: TRBD2
V: TRBV7-7
DNA: TGTGCCAGCAGCTGGGGGGGGTCCGACGAGCAGTACTTC
CDR3: CASSWGGSDEQYF

size: -
J: TRBJ1-3
D: TRBD1
V: TRBV6-5
DNA: TGTGCCAGCAAACGGGACAGGGGAGACGGAAACACCATATATTTT
CDR3: CASKRDRGDGNTIYF

size: -
J: TRBJ2-5
D: -
V: TRBV10-2
DNA: TGCGCCAGCAGTTCCCAACAGAGTGCGATCGAGACCCAGTACTTC
CDR3: CASSSQQSAIETQYF

size: -
J: TRBJ2-5
D: -
V: TRBV11-2
DNA: TGTGCCAGCAGCCGCGGACGGGGGGAGACCCAGTACTTC
CDR3: CASSRGRGETQYF

size: -
J: TRBJ1-6
D: -
V: TRBV9
DNA: TGTGCCAGCAGCGTAGATATCGCGTTGGGTGGTTCACCCCTCCACTTT
CDR3: CASSVDIALGGSPLHF

size: -
J: TRBJ1-1
D: -
V: TRBV9
DNA: TGTGCCAGCCAAAGGGGGGGGAACACTGAAGCTTTCTTT
CDR3: CASQRGGNTEAFF

size: -
J: TRBJ1-1
D: -
V: TRBV7-3
DNA: TGTGCCAGCAGCTCAGGACAGAACACTGAAGCTTTCTTT
CDR3: CASSSGQNTEAFF

size: -
J: TRBJ2-7
D: -
V: TRBV4-1
DNA: TGCGCCAGCTCCCAAGGGGCCTTAGGGTCAGACACCTACGAGCAGTACTTC
CDR3: CASSQGALGSDTYEQYF

size: few
J: TRBJ1-5
D: -
V: TRBV4-1
DNA: TGCGCCAGCAGCCAAGAGGTGACGGGGGATCAGCCCCAGCATTTT
CDR3: CASSQEVTGDQPQHF

size: -
J: TRBJ1-5
D: TRBD1
V: TRBV5-6
DNA: TGTGCCAGCAGCCGGGACAGGGGGATCAATCAGCCCCAGCATTTT
CDR3: CASSRDRGINQPQHF

size: -
J: TRBJ1-2
D: -
V: TRBV6-5
DNA: TGTGCCAGCAGCGACAACTATGGCTACACCTTC
CDR3: CASSDNYGYTF

size: -
J: TRBJ2-7
D: TRBD1
V: TRBV6-5
DNA: TGTGCCAGTTACAACCCCGAAGACAGGGGAAAGCAGTACTTC
CDR3: CASYNPEDRGKQYF

size: -
J: TRBJ1-4
D: -
V: TRBV5-1
DNA: TGCGCCAGCAGCTTGGACCTCGCAGGGGTGGGGGAAAAACTGTTTTTT
CDR3: CASSLDLAGVGEKLFF

size: few
J: TRBJ2-2
D: -
V: TRBV19
DNA: TGTGCCAGTAGTACTGGGGTGGGCACCGGGGAGCTGTTTTTT
CDR3: CASSTGVGTGELFF

size: -
J: TRBJ2-7
D: TRBD1
V: TRBV4-3
DNA: TGCGCCAGCAGCCAGTTTAAGGGGGCGCACTCCGAGCAGTACTTC
CDR3: CASSQFKGAHSEQYF

size: once
J: TRBJ1-2
D: -
V: TRBV28
DNA: TGTGCCAGCAGTTTATGGTCGGGGATTCGGAACTATGGCTACACCTTC
CDR3: CASSLWSGIRNYGYTF

size: -
J: TRBJ2-2
D: -
V: TRBV11-2
DNA: TGTGCCAGCAGCTCTCGGAGGGCCGGCACCGGGGAGCTGTTTTTT
CDR3: CASSSRRAGTGELFF

size: -
J: TRBJ2-7
D: TRBD1
V: TRBV29-1
DNA: TGCAGCGTTGAGATTGGGACAGCGCCCTACGAGCAGTACTTC
CDR3: CSVEIGTAPYEQYF

size: once
J: TRBJ1-5
D: -
V: TRBV9
DNA: TGTGCCAGCAGCGTAGAGGGCGGCAATCAGCCCCAGCATTTT
CDR3: CASSVEGGNQPQHF

size: -
J: TRBJ2-2
D: -
V: TRBV4-3
DNA: TGCGCCAGCAGCCAAGAGGACCGGCGGGGCGGGGAGCTGTTTTTT
CDR3: CASSQEDRRGGELFF

size: -
J: TRBJ2-7
D: -
V: TRBV11-2
DNA: TGTGCCAGCAGCTACGGACCAGCTAGCTCCTACGAGCAGTACTTC
CDR3: CASSYGPASSYEQYF

size: -
J: TRBJ2-3
D: -
V: TRBV14
DNA: TGTGCCAGCTCACTGGGGGGCCGCACAGATACGCAGTATTTT
CDR3: CASSLGGRTDTQYF

size: -
J: TRBJ2-3
D: -
V: TRBV7-2
DNA: TGTGCCAGCAGCTTGCTCACAGATACGCAGTATTTT
CDR3: CASSLLTDTQYF